A single sample gave rise to the 10 T cell receptor beta chains below, sequenced in a study of cytomegalovirus exposure and HLA in healthy donors. The study ran its PCR with 60 Vbeta and 13 Jbeta primers. Some clones are missing from TCRdb's copy, which holds only in-frame ones; the method was immunoSEQ multiplex PCR. The sample has tens of thousands of clones. Material for sequencing was PBMCs. The receptors shown here come from a man in his forties or fifties in good health and CMV-seronegative.

The chain links TRBV6-1 to TRBJ1-5; tentatively, D is TRBD1 (5 bases). CDR3 size: 16 residues. CDR1 is MNHNS and CDR2 is SASEGT in the germline V gene. Deletions cut 2 bases from V and 6 bases from J, with 17 bases between. CDR3 DNA sequence: TGTGCCAGCAGTGAAACATCTGTCAGGGTACGTCAGCCCCAGCATTTT. It translates to CASSETSVRVRQPQHF.

The chain employs TRBV2 and TRBJ1-1, with a weak D call TRBD1 (5 bases). Germline CDR1 reads SNHLY; CDR2 reads FYNNEI. Between the trimmed V and J ends, which lost 7 bases and 8 bases, there was a span of 14 bases. CDR3 length: 12 amino acids. The CDR3 here is CASTLGGAEAFF. The CDR3 nucleotides are TGTGCCAGCACGCTAGGAGGGGCAGAAGCTTTCTTT.

This CDR3 reads CAYQPQGDQPQHF. The CDR3 region has the DNA TGTGCCTACCAACCACAGGGGGATCAGCCCCAGCATTTT. The chain is built from TRBV30 and TRBJ1-5; 8 bases match TRBD1. Germline CDR1 is GTSNPN and CDR2 is SVGIG (reference sequence). This CDR3 comprises 13 residues. The junction had 7 bases not matched to a gene; V was cut back by 7 bases and J by 5 bases.

This chain joins TRBV30 and TRBJ2-1; D ambiguous. Germline V gene lookup returns CDR1 GTSNPN and CDR2 SVGIG (reference sequence). There are 11 residues in the CDR3. The V gene lost 5 bases and the J gene lost 7 bases, with 9 bases spanning the gap. The CDR3 reads CAWLTWNEQFF. The CDR3 DNA sequence: TGTGCCTGGTTGACTTGGAATGAGCAGTTCTTC. The whole variable domain, remainder taken from reference TRBV30 and TRBJ2-1, is SQTIHQWPATLVQPVGSPLSLECTVEGTSNPNLYWYRQAAGRGLQLLFYSVGIGQISSEVPQNLSASRPQDRQFILSSKKLLLSDSGFYLCAWLTWNEQFFGPGTRLTVL.

This chain connects TRBV18 to TRBJ1-6; 8 bases align to TRBD1. J lost 10 bases, V lost 3 bases, and 2 bases had no gene match. The germline V gene encodes CDR1 KGHSH and CDR2 LQKENI. The CDR3 covers 13 residues. As DNA, the CDR3 is TGTGCCAGCTCACCGGACAGGGACTCACCCCTCCACTTT. It specifies CASSPDRDSPLHF.

The rearrangement uses TRBV6-1 and TRBJ2-5; 9 nucleotides line up with TRBD2. Germline loops: CDR1 MNHNS, CDR2 SASEGT. V was pared by 5 bases and J by 2 bases, with 3 bases of the junction left unmatched. The CDR3 loop spans 14 amino acids. CDR3 sequence (DNA): TGTGCCAGCAGTCTAGCGGGGAAACAAGAGACCCAGTACTTC. This encodes CASSLAGKQETQYF.

This sequence joins TRBV2 and TRBJ2-6; TRBD2 aligns across 10 bases. The CDR3 is made up of 17 amino acids. J gave up 4 bases and V 1 base, and 4 bases lay outside the gene matches. The V gene's germline CDR1 is SNHLY and CDR2 FYNNEI. CDR3 coding DNA: TGTGCCAGCAGTGAAGGTAGCGGGGGGTCCGGGGCCAACGTCCTGACTTTC. Its protein is CASSEGSGGSGANVLTF.

The chain carries TRBV7-2 and TRBJ2-7; TRBD1 matches at 9 bases. V shed 5 bases, J shed 2 bases, and the junction held 7 bases outside the gene matches. Germline lookup yields CDR1 SGHTA and CDR2 FQGNSA. This CDR3 is 15 amino acids long. The CDR3 region is CASSQPGQGTYEQYF. The CDR3, as DNA: TGTGCCAGCAGCCAACCCGGACAGGGGACCTACGAGCAGTACTTC.

The chain carries TRBV19 and TRBJ2-5; 7 bases match TRBD2. The CDR3 runs to 19 residues. Germline values: CDR1 LNHDA, CDR2 SQIVND (reference sequence). The junction had 18 bases not matched to a gene; V was cut back by 3 bases and J by 2 bases. This chain's CDR3 is CASSISTASGIGLQETQYF. The CDR3 DNA follows: TGTGCCAGTAGTATTTCAACGGCTAGCGGAATTGGATTACAAGAGACCCAGTACTTC.

The rearrangement joins TRBV30 to TRBJ2-1; possible D gene TRBD2, 7 bases. V was clipped by 2 bases and J by 10 bases, with 18 bases between them. The germline CDR1 and CDR2 sequences are GTSNPN and SVGIG (reference sequence). This CDR3 comprises 14 residues. The CDR3 region has the DNA TGTGCCTGGAGTCACGGGGGGCCGGTCGGGGAGCAGTTCTTC. Translation: CAWSHGGPVGEQFF.